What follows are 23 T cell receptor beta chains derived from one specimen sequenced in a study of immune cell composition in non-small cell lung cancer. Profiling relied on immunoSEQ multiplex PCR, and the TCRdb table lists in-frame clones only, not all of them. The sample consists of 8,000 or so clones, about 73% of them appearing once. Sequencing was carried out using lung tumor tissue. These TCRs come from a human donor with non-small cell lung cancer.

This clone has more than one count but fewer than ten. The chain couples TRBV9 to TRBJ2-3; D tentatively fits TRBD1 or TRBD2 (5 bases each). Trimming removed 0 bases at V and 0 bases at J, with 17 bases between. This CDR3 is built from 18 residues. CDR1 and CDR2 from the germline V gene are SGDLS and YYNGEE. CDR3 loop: CASSVEGWAGTSTDTQYF. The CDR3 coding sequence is TGTGCCAGCAGCGTAGAGGGGTGGGCGGGTACTAGCACAGATACGCAGTATTTT.

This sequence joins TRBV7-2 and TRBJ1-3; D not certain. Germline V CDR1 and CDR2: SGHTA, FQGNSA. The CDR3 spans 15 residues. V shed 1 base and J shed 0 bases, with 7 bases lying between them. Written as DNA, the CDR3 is TGTGCCAGCAGCTTAGGGAGGGCCTCTGGAAACACCATATATTTT. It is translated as CASSLGRASGNTIYF.

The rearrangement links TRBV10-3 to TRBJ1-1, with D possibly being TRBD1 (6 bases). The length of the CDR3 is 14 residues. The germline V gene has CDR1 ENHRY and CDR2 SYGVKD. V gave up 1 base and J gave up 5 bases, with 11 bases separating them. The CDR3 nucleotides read TGTGCCATCAGTGAGTTAACAGGGTGGACTGAAGCTTTCTTT. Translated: CAISELTGWTEAFF.

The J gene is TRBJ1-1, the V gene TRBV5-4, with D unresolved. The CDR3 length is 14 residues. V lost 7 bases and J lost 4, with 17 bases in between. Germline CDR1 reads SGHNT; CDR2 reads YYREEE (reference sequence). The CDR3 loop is CASHLLNLGTEAFF. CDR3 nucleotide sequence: TGTGCCAGCCACCTCTTGAATTTGGGCACTGAAGCTTTCTTT.

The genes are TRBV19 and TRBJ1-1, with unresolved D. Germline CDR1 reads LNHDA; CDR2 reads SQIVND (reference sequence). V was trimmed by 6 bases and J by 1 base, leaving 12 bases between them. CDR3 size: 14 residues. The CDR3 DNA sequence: TGTGCCAGTAGAACCCAGGCGAAGAACACTGAAGCTTTCTTT. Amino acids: CASRTQAKNTEAFF.

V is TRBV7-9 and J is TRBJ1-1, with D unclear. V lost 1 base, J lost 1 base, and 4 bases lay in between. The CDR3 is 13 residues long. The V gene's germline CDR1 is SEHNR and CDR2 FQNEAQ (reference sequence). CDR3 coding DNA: TGTGCCAGCAGCTTAGTCGGGAACACTGAAGCTTTCTTT. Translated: CASSLVGNTEAFF.

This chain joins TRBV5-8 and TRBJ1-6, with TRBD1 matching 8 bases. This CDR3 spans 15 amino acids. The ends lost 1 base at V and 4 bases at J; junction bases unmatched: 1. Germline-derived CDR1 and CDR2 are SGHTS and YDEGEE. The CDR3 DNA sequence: TGTGCCAGCAGCTTGACAGGGGGGTATAATTCACCCCTCCACTTT. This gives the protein CASSLTGGYNSPLHF.

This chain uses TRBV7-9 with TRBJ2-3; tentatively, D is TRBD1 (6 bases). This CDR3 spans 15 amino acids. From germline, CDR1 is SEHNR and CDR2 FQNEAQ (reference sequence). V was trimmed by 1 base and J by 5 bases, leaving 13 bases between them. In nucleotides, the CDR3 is TGTGCCAGCAGCTTAGAAACAGGGCTTGGAGATACGCAGTATTTT. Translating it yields CASSLETGLGDTQYF.

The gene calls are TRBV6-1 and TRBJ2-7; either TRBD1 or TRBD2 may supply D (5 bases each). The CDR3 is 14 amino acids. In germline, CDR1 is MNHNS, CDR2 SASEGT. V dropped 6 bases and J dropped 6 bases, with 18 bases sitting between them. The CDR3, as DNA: TGTGCCAGCAGCCCCTCGGGGCCCTGGGGCGAGCAGTACTTC. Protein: CASSPSGPWGEQYF.

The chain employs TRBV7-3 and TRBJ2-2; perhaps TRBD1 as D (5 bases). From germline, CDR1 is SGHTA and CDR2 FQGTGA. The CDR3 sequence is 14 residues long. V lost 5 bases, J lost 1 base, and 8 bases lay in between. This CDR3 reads CASSPTGNTGELFF. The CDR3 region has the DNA TGTGCCAGCAGCCCAACAGGGAACACCGGGGAGCTGTTTTTT.

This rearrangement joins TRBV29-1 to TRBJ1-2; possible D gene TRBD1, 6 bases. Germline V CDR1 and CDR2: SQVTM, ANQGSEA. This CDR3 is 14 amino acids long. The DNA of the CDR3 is TGCACCTCCCAAAGGGGGGGACCAGTGGGTGGCTACACCTTC. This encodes CTSQRGGPVGGYTF.

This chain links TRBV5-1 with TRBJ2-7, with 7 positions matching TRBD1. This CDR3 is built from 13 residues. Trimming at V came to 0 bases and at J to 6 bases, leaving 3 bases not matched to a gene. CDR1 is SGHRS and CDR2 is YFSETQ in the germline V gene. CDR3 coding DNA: TGCGCCAGCAGCTTGGAGGGGGCGGTCGAGCAGTACTTC. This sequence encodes CASSLEGAVEQYF. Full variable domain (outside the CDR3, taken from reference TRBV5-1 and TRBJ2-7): KAGVTQTPRYLIKTRGQQVTLSCSPISGHRSVSWYQQTPGQGLQFLFEYFSETQRNKGNFPGRFSGRQFSNSRSEMNVSTLELGDSALYLCASSLEGAVEQYFGPGTRLTVT.

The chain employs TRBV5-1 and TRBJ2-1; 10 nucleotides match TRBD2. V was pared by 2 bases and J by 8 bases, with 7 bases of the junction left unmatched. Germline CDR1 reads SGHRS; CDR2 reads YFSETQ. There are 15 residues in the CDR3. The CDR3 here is CASSFRVAGGHEQFF. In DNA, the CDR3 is TGCGCCAGCAGCTTTAGGGTAGCGGGGGGCCATGAGCAGTTCTTC.

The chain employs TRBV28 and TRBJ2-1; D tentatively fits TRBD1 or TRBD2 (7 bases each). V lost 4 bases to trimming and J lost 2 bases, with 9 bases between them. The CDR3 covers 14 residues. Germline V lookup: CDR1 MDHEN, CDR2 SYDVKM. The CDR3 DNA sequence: TGTGCCAGCAGTTCAGGGGGGGCCTACAATGAGCAGTTCTTC. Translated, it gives CASSSGGAYNEQFF.

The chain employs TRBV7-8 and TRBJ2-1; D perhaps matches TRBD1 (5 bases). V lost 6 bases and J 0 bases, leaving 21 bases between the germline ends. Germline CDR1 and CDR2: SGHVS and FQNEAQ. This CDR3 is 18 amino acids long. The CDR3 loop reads CASSRGTGGASSYNEQFF. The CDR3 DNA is TGTGCCAGCAGTCGTGGAACGGGTGGGGCGAGCTCCTACAATGAGCAGTTCTTC.

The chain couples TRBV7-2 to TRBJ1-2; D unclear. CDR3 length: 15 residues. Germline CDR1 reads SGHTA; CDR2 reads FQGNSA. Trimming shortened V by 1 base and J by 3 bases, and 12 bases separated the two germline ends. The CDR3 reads CASSLVARSDYGYTF. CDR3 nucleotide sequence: TGTGCCAGCAGCTTAGTGGCCAGATCGGACTATGGCTACACCTTC.

The CDR3 region is CASSVRQIGTVNTGELFF. Here the CDR3 DNA reads TGTGCCAGCAGCGTAAGGCAAATCGGGACAGTTAACACCGGGGAGCTGTTTTTT. This rearrangement joins TRBV9 to TRBJ2-2, with 7 bases lining up with TRBD1. The V and J ends lost 1 base and 2 bases, in that order; junction bases with no gene match: 11. The germline V gene encodes CDR1 SGDLS and CDR2 YYNGEE. The CDR3 totals 18 residues.

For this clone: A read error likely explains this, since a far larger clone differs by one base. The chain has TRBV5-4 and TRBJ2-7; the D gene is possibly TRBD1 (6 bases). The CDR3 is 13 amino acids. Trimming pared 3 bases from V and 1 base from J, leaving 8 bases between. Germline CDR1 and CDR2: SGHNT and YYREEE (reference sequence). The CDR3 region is CASSWDKSYEQYF. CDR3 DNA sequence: TGTGCCAGCAGCTGGGACAAGTCCTACGAGCAGTACTTC.

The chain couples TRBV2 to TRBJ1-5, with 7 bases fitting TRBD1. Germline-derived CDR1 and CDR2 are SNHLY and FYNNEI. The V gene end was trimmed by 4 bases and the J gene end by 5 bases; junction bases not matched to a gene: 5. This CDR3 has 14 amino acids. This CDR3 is CASSGIQGDQPQHF. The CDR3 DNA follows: TGTGCCAGCAGTGGAATCCAGGGGGATCAGCCCCAGCATTTT. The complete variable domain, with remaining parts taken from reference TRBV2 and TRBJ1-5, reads EPEVTQTPSHQVTQMGQEVILRCVPISNHLYFYWYRQILGQKVEFLVSFYNNEISEKSEIFDDQFSVERPDGSNFTLKIRSTKLEDSAMYFCASSGIQGDQPQHFGDGTRLSIL.

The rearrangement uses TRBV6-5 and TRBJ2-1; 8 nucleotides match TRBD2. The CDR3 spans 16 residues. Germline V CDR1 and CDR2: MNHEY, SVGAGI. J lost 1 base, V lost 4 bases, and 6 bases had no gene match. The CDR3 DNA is TGTGCCAGCAGTTCTTTCCGCGGGGGGTCCTACAATGAGCAGTTCTTC. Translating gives CASSSFRGGSYNEQFF.

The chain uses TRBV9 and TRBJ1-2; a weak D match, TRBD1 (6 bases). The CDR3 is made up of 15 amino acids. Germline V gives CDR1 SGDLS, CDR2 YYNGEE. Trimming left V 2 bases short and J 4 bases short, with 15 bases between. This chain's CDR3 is CASSVRTETLYGYTF. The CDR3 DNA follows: TGTGCCAGCAGCGTTAGGACAGAAACCCTCTATGGCTACACCTTC.

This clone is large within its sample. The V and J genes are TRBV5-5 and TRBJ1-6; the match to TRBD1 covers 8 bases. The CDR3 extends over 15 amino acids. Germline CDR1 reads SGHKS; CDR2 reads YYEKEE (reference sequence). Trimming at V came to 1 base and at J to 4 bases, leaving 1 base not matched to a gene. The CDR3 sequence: CASSLTGGYNSPLHF. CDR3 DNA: TGTGCCAGCAGCTTGACAGGGGGGTATAATTCACCCCTCCACTTT. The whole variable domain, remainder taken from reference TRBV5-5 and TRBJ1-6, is DAGVTQSPTHLIKTRGQQVTLRCSPISGHKSVSWYQQVLGQGPQFIFQYYEKEERGRGNFPDRFSARQFPNYSSELNVNALLLGDSALYLCASSLTGGYNSPLHFGNGTRLTVT.

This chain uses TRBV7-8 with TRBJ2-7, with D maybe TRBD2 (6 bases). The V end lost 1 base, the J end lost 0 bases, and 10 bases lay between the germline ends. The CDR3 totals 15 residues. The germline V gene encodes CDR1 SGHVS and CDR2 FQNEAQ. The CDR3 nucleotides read TGTGCCAGCAGCTTAGGACGGGGGAACTCCTACGAGCAGTACTTC. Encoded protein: CASSLGRGNSYEQYF.